Following are 21 T cell receptor beta chains from one sample sequenced in a study of T cells in Graves' hyperthyroidism and ophthalmopathy. There were TCR beta CDR3 regions amplified from RNA transcripts. HTBI primers were the set used in a first-round RT-PCR of the TCR CDR3. TCRdb redid the calling of the multiplex PCR reads with MiXCR, one entry per CDR3 protein. Of nearly 750,000 distinct CDR3 sequences in the sample, 30% to 40% were seen once. Source material: blood. All receptors come from a woman aged 40 to 55 with Graves' hyperthyroidism.

The chain joins TRBV20-1 to TRBJ1-1, with D possibly TRBD1 on 5 matching bases. Between the trimmed V and J ends, which lost 0 bases and 6 bases, there was a span of 14 bases. From germline, CDR1 is DFQATT and CDR2 SNEGSKA (reference sequence). The CDR3 extends over 14 amino acids. CDR3: CSAREDRDAAEAFF. As DNA, the CDR3 is TGCAGTGCTAGAGAAGACAGAGATGCCGCTGAAGCTTTCTTT.

In this sample, this clonotype turned up a few times. The genes are TRBV7-6 and TRBJ1-6; D gene uncertain. CDR3 length equals 15 residues. V was shortened by 1 base and J by 7 bases, with 11 bases between the two germline ends. Germline V gives CDR1 SGHVS, CDR2 FNYEAQ. The CDR3 spells CASSLDFGGNSPLHF. CDR3 nucleotides: TGTGCCAGCAGCTTAGACTTCGGCGGGAATTCACCCCTCCACTTT.

With regard to this clonotype: A much more abundant neighbour one base away suggests this may be a read error. The chain employs TRBV24-1 and TRBJ1-2; tentative D call: TRBD1 (5 bases). In germline, CDR1 is KGHDR, CDR2 SFDVKD. The CDR3 has 18 amino acids. With 3 bases removed from V and 0 bases from J, the gap between germline ends came to 19 bases. The CDR3 DNA reads TGTGCCACCAGTGATCTAAGACAGTTTGCAGGATCTAACTATGGCTACACCTTC. It specifies CATSDLRQFAGSNYGYTF.

The gene calls are TRBV6-5 and TRBJ1-5; 7 bases are shared with TRBD1. The ends lost 2 bases at V and 1 base at J; junction bases unmatched: 2. In germline, CDR1 is MNHEY, CDR2 SVGAGI. The CDR3 has 15 amino acids. The CDR3 sequence is CASSYTRGSNQPQHF. In nucleotides, the CDR3 is TGTGCCAGCAGTTACACCAGGGGGAGCAATCAGCCCCAGCATTTT.

V is TRBV7-9 and J is TRBJ1-1; 7 bases are a match to TRBD1. J gave up 3 bases and V 6 bases, and 13 bases lay outside the gene matches. This CDR3 has 16 residues. The germline V gene has CDR1 SEHNR and CDR2 FQNEAQ (reference sequence). The CDR3 bases are TGTGCCAGCAGGCTGGCCGGGACAGATACCTACACTGAAGCTTTCTTT. It is translated as CASRLAGTDTYTEAFF.

This clonotype turned up a few times. The chain joins TRBV6-5 to TRBJ1-1; D possibly corresponds to TRBD1 (5 bases). The V gene lost 5 bases and the J gene lost 5 bases, with 21 bases spanning the gap. CDR3 length: 16 residues. Germline-derived CDR1 and CDR2 are MNHEY and SVGAGI. CDR3 sequence: CASSDPRYQGGTEAFF. The CDR3 nucleotides read TGTGCCAGCAGTGATCCCAGATACCAGGGAGGTACTGAAGCTTTCTTT.

This chain connects TRBV7-9 to TRBJ1-1; D is undetermined. V lost 1 base and J lost 0, with 18 bases in between. CDR3 length equals 18 residues. Germline values: CDR1 SEHNR, CDR2 FQNEAQ (reference sequence). The DNA of the CDR3 is TGTGCCAGCAGCTTAGTACGAGTAGGGCAGAGCATGAACACTGAAGCTTTCTTT. As protein: CASSLVRVGQSMNTEAFF.

This clonotype was detected a few times. V usage is TRBV28 and J usage is TRBJ1-5; D unclear. Trimming left V 1 base short and J 8 bases short, with 12 bases between. The CDR3 sequence is 14 residues long. The germline V gene encodes CDR1 MDHEN and CDR2 SYDVKM. The DNA of the CDR3 is TGTGCCAGCAGTTTATACAGTGTGCGGGAGCCCCAGCATTTT. Amino acid sequence: CASSLYSVREPQHF.

This chain connects TRBV12-3 or TRBV12-4 to TRBJ1-2, with D tentatively TRBD1 (6 bases). The CDR3 totals 15 residues. V lost 5 bases and J 4 bases, leaving 17 bases between the germline ends. The DNA for the CDR3 is TGTGCCAGCAGTCCCTCACAGGGCCGACCCTATGGCTACACCTTC. It translates to CASSPSQGRPYGYTF.

This clonotype was observed at least ten times. The V call is TRBV7-2, the J call TRBJ2-7; TRBD2 aligns across 12 bases. Germline V CDR1 and CDR2: SGHTA, FQGNSA. Trimming removed 7 bases from V and 2 bases from J; junction bases left unmatched: 6. The CDR3 is made up of 15 amino acids. CDR3 nucleotides: TGTGCCAGCACGCTATCTAGCGGGGGGGCCTACGAGCAGTACTTC. It yields the protein CASTLSSGGAYEQYF. The full variable domain, rest sourced from reference TRBV7-2 and TRBJ2-7, is GAGVSQSPSNKVTEKGKDVELRCDPISGHTALYWYRQSLGQGLEFLIYFQGNSAPDKSGLPSDRFSAERTGGSVSTLTIQRTQQEDSAVYLCASTLSSGGAYEQYFGPGTRLTVT.

This clonotype has at least ten counts. This chain joins TRBV5-1 and TRBJ1-6; perhaps TRBD1 as D (5 bases). Germline V CDR1 and CDR2: SGHRS, YFSETQ. There are 16 residues in the CDR3. V lost 0 bases and J 5 bases, leaving 12 bases between the germline ends. The CDR3 nucleotides are TGCGCCAGCAGCTTGGTTCCGGGGGTTAATAATTCACCCCTCCACTTT. It specifies CASSLVPGVNNSPLHF.

Details on this clonotype: A much more abundant neighbour one base away suggests this may be a read error. The J gene is TRBJ2-7, the V gene TRBV20-1; TRBD2 matches at 8 bases. V gave up 2 bases and J gave up 7 bases; unmatched junction bases: 7. The length of the CDR3 is 13 residues. The germline gives CDR1 DFQATT, CDR2 SNEGSKA (reference sequence). CDR3 in DNA: TGCAGTGCTAGACGGGAGGGCCGGGATGAGCAGTACTTC. This encodes CSARREGRDEQYF.

This clonotype was counted a few times. The V gene is TRBV12-3 or TRBV12-4, the J gene TRBJ1-1; perhaps TRBD1 as D (5 bases). The CDR3 loop spans 14 amino acids. Trimming left V 3 bases short and J 6 bases short, with 14 bases between. The CDR3 DNA reads as TGTGCCAGCAGTTTTGATGAGGGGTATGCTGAAGCTTTCTTT. It specifies CASSFDEGYAEAFF.

This clonotype was seen many times. The gene calls are TRBV6-5 and TRBJ2-5; TRBD2 matches at 8 bases. Per the germline V gene, CDR1 is MNHEY and CDR2 is SVGAGI. The CDR3 sequence is 17 residues long. V gave up 2 bases and J gave up 5 bases; unmatched junction bases: 13. CDR3 bases: TGTGCCAGCAGTTACACCGGACGGAGCGGGAGTGGGGAGACCCAGTACTTC. It codes for CASSYTGRSGSGETQYF.

The chain links TRBV13 to TRBJ1-2; 10 bases agree with TRBD1. This CDR3 comprises 15 residues. Trimming cost V 5 bases and J 7 bases; bases outside gene matches: 10. The germline CDR1 and CDR2 sequences are PRHDT and FYEKMQ (reference sequence). In DNA form, the CDR3 reads TGTGCCAGCAGCCCCCGGGACAGGGGCTACGGTGGCTACACCTTC. This gives the protein CASSPRDRGYGGYTF.

The chain joins TRBV5-1 to TRBJ1-5; D unresolved. Germline values: CDR1 SGHRS, CDR2 YFSETQ. V dropped 4 bases and J dropped 0 bases, with 17 bases sitting between them. CDR3 length: 17 residues. CDR3 in DNA: TGCGCCAGCAGCCAAGTCCCCTTGTCCGATAGCAATCAGCCCCAGCATTTT. Encoded protein: CASSQVPLSDSNQPQHF.

The rearrangement links TRBV10-2 to TRBJ1-1; no definite D call. The CDR3 is made up of 15 amino acids. V was cut by 0 bases and J by 1 base, with 9 bases left in between. Germline loops: CDR1 WSHSY, CDR2 SAAADI. CDR3 region: CASSESWMENTEAFF. The CDR3 bases are TGCGCCAGCAGTGAGTCGTGGATGGAGAACACTGAAGCTTTCTTT.

This clonotype was detected many times. The CDR3 DNA reads as TGCAGTGCAAAGGGGCCAGGGGGGGCCAACGTCCTGACTTTC. Encoded protein: CSAKGPGGANVLTF. The chain uses TRBV20-1 and TRBJ2-6; weak D call: TRBD1 (5 bases). This CDR3 has 14 amino acids. CDR1 and CDR2 (germline): DFQATT, SNEGSKA (reference sequence). V gave up 6 bases and J gave up 4 bases, with 13 bases separating them.

This clonotype was found many times. V gene TRBV19 combines with J gene TRBJ1-5; a possible D gene is TRBD1 (5 bases). CDR3 length equals 15 residues. Between the trimmed V and J ends, which lost 8 bases and 3 bases, there was a span of 17 bases. Germline V gene lookup returns CDR1 LNHDA and CDR2 SQIVND (reference sequence). The CDR3 is CASASGRVDNQPQHF. In DNA, the CDR3 is TGTGCCAGTGCGTCGGGCAGGGTGGACAATCAGCCCCAGCATTTT. Full variable domain (rest looked up from reference TRBV19 and TRBJ1-5): DGGITQSPKYLFRKEGQNVTLSCEQNLNHDAMYWYRQDPGQGLRLIYYSQIVNDFQKGDIAEGYSVSREKKESFPLTVTSAQKNPTAFYLCASASGRVDNQPQHFGDGTRLSIL.

This clonotype was recorded a few times. The rearrangement uses TRBV27 and TRBJ2-7; D unclear. Trimming left V 4 bases short and J 1 base short, with 8 bases between. This CDR3 is 13 amino acids long. The germline V gene encodes CDR1 MNHEY and CDR2 SMNVEV (reference sequence). The CDR3 DNA reads as TGTGCCAGCAGTTCAGAGGAATCCTACGAGCAGTACTTC. It translates to CASSSEESYEQYF.

This clonotype was detected only a few times. The chain recombines TRBV6-1 with TRBJ1-2, with D unresolved. Trimming stripped 0 bases from V and 4 bases from J, with 9 bases between. There are 14 residues in the CDR3. The V gene's germline CDR1 is MNHNS and CDR2 SASEGT. In DNA, the CDR3 is TGTGCCAGCAGTGAAGCCGCGGGGTTCTATGGCTACACCTTC. Its translation is CASSEAAGFYGYTF.